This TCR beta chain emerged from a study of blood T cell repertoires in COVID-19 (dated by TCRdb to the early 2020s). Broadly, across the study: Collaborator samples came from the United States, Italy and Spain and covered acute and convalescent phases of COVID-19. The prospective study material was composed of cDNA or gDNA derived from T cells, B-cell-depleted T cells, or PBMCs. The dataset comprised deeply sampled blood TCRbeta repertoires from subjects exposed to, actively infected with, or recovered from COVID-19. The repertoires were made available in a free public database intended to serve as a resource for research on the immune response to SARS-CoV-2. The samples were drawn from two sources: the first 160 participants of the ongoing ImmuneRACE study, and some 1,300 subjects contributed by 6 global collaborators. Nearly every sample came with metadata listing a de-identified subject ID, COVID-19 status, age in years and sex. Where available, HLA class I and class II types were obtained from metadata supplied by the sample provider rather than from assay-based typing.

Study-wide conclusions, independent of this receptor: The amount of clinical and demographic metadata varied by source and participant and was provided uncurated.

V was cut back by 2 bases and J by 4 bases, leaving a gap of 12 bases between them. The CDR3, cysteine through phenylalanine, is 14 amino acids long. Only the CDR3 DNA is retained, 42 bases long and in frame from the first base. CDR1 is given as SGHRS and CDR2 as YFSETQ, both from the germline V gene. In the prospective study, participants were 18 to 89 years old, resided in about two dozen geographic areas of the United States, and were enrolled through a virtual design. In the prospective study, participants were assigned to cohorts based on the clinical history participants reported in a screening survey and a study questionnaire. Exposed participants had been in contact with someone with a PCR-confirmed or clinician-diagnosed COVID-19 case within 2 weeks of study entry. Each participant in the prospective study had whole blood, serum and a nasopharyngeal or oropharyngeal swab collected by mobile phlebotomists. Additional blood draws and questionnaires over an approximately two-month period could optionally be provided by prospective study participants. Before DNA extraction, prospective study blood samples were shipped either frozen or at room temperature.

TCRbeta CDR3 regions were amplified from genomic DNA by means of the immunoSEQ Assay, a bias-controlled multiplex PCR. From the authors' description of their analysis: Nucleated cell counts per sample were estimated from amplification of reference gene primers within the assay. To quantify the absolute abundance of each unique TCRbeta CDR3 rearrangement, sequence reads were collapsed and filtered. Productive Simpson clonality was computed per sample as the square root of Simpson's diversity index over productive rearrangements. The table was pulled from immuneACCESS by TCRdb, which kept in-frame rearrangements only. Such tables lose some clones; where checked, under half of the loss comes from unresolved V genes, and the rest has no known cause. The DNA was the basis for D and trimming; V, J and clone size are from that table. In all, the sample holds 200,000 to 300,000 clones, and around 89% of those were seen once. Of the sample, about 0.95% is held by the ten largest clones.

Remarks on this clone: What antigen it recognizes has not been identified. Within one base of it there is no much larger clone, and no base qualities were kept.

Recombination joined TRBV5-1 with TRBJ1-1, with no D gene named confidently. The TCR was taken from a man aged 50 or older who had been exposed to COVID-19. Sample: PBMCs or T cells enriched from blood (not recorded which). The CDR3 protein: CASSFTGVGTEAFF. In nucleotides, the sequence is TGCGCCAGCAGCTTTACCGGGGTGGGCACTGAAGCTTTCTTT.